This TCR beta chain was sequenced during a study of blood T cell repertoires in COVID-19. Study-wide context: From T cells, B-cell-depleted T cells, or PBMCs came the material, which was cDNA or gDNA.

Residents of about two dozen US areas, aged roughly 18 to 95 years, made up the participants. Original data processing: It was from reference gene primer amplification that nucleated cell counts were estimated. The assay was immunoSEQ multiplex PCR, and TCRdb's table has in-frame clones only and misses some. V and J calls and clone size are those listed in that table; D and trimming were worked out from the DNA. Of around 300,000 clones listed, roughly 89% are singletons. The CDR3 is 15 residues long. Trimming took off 3 bases at V and 3 bases at J, with 12 bases between the two ends. Looked up from germline, CDR1 is SGHRS and CDR2 is YFSETQ.

The sequenced sample consisted of PBMCs or T cells enriched from blood (not recorded which). The receptor comes from a woman in her late teens or twenties with acute COVID-19. The chain links TRBV5-1 to TRBJ2-2; D is perhaps TRBD2 (6 bases). The CDR3 loop reads CASSSGSGYTGELFF. CDR3 sequence (DNA): TGCGCCAGCAGCTCCGGGAGCGGGTACACCGGGGAGCTGTTTTTT.